This T cell receptor beta chain was found in a study of blood T cell repertoires in COVID-19. CDR1 is SGHRS, CDR2 YFSETQ, per germline. The CDR3 consists of 17 residues. V lost 0 bases and J lost 4; bases outside the gene matches: 4. Generated by immunoSEQ multiplex PCR, the TCRdb table keeps only in-frame clones and is missing some. This sample has 45,000 to 55,000 clones, with 70% to 90% found just once. The V and J genes are TRBV5-1 and TRBJ2-5, with TRBD2 matching over 15 bases. The sample comprised peripheral blood. This clonotype was obtained from a human donor in a cohort sampled during active COVID-19. The DNA for the CDR3 is TGCGCCAGCAGCTTGGGGCGGACTAGCGGGGGGGCAGAGACCCAGTACTTC. Its protein is CASSLGRTSGGAETQYF.